This is a list of T cell receptor beta chains from one sample in a study of Ad26.COV2.S vaccination and SARS-CoV-2 variants. The method was immunoSEQ multiplex PCR; TCRdb's version includes in-frame clones alone and lacks a portion of them. The table records around 300,000 clones, less than 90% of them present only once. The material was peripheral blood, obtained in a trial of Ad26.COV2.S vaccine versus placebo. These receptors all stem from a person aged 18-60 years who received the Ad26.COV2.S COVID-19 vaccine or a placebo. Each CDR3 is given with its conserved first and last residue. The order of the fields is J gene, clone size, D gene, V gene, CDR3 DNA, CDR3 protein. A D gene is named only where the DNA matches it firmly. Expanded clones get a size class; other rows say once, few or many, or leave the size out.

j_gene: TRBJ1-2
abundance: .
d_gene: TRBD1
v_gene: TRBV19
CDR3nt: TGTGCCAGTAGCCGTCTAGGAGGGGGCGCTTACACCTTC
CDR3aa: CASSRLGGGAYTF

j_gene: TRBJ1-1
abundance: few
d_gene: .
v_gene: TRBV4-3
CDR3nt: TGCGCCAGCAGCCAAGATTTCTCTGAAGCTTTCTTT
CDR3aa: CASSQDFSEAFF

j_gene: TRBJ2-1
abundance: .
d_gene: TRBD2
v_gene: TRBV6-8
CDR3nt: TGTGCCAGCAGTTACGGGGCGGGAGGGCCCTCCTACAATGAGCAGTTCTTC
CDR3aa: CASSYGAGGPSYNEQFF

j_gene: TRBJ1-6
abundance: .
d_gene: .
v_gene: TRBV2
CDR3nt: TGTGCCAGCACGAGCTCCTATAATTCACCCCTCCACTTT
CDR3aa: CASTSSYNSPLHF

j_gene: TRBJ2-5
abundance: .
d_gene: .
v_gene: TRBV6-5
CDR3nt: TGTGCCAGCAGGCAACTAGGGAGTCAAGAGACCCAGTACTTC
CDR3aa: CASRQLGSQETQYF

j_gene: TRBJ1-2
abundance: .
d_gene: TRBD1
v_gene: TRBV14
CDR3nt: TGTGCCAGCAGCCAATTAAAGACAGGGGGCGACGATGGCTACACCTTC
CDR3aa: CASSQLKTGGDDGYTF

j_gene: TRBJ2-7
abundance: .
d_gene: .
v_gene: TRBV2
CDR3nt: TGTGCCAGCAGTGAAGTTAGGGCGGGAGTAAGGGGGAGCTCCTACGAGCAGTACTTC
CDR3aa: CASSEVRAGVRGSSYEQYF

j_gene: TRBJ1-2
abundance: once
d_gene: .
v_gene: TRBV6-2/TRBV6-3
CDR3nt: TGTGCCAGCAGTTATGGACAGAACTATGGCTACACCTTC
CDR3aa: CASSYGQNYGYTF

j_gene: TRBJ2-5
abundance: .
d_gene: .
v_gene: TRBV6-5
CDR3nt: TGTGCCAGCAGTTACTCACTAGGGCAAGAGACCCAGTACTTC
CDR3aa: CASSYSLGQETQYF

j_gene: TRBJ2-2
abundance: .
d_gene: .
v_gene: TRBV28
CDR3nt: TGTGCCAGCAGGGGAGAGTTTGCCGGGGAGCTGTTTTTT
CDR3aa: CASRGEFAGELFF

j_gene: TRBJ1-3
abundance: .
d_gene: .
v_gene: TRBV6-1
CDR3nt: TGTGCCAGCAGTGAAGGGGGGTCGGGAAACACCATATATTTT
CDR3aa: CASSEGGSGNTIYF

j_gene: TRBJ2-1
abundance: .
d_gene: TRBD2
v_gene: TRBV11-2
CDR3nt: TGTGCCAGCAGCGCGTGGACTAGCGGCTCCTACAATGAGCAGTTCTTC
CDR3aa: CASSAWTSGSYNEQFF

j_gene: TRBJ1-4
abundance: .
d_gene: .
v_gene: TRBV30
CDR3nt: TGTGCCTGGAGTGCGGGGGGCCACACCAATGAAAAACTGTTTTTT
CDR3aa: CAWSAGGHTNEKLFF

j_gene: TRBJ2-3
abundance: once
d_gene: TRBD2
v_gene: TRBV10-3
CDR3nt: TGTGCCATCAGGACTAGCGGGGGTACAGATACGCAGTATTTT
CDR3aa: CAIRTSGGTDTQYF

j_gene: TRBJ2-1
abundance: .
d_gene: TRBD2
v_gene: TRBV5-5
CDR3nt: TGTGCCAGCAGCCGAGGACTAGCGGGGACTACCGGGTACAATGAGCAGTTCTTC
CDR3aa: CASSRGLAGTTGYNEQFF

j_gene: TRBJ1-2
abundance: .
d_gene: .
v_gene: TRBV5-5
CDR3nt: TGTGCCAGCAGCTCAGCTCTCGACAGAATCTATGGCTACACCTTC
CDR3aa: CASSSALDRIYGYTF

j_gene: TRBJ1-1
abundance: .
d_gene: .
v_gene: TRBV19
CDR3nt: TGTGCCAGTACTCTGGTCGGGGGGATAGCTTTCTTT
CDR3aa: CASTLVGGIAFF

j_gene: TRBJ2-2
abundance: .
d_gene: .
v_gene: TRBV18
CDR3nt: TGTGCCAGCTCCGACCGGGACCGTCTTTATGAGGGCGGGGAGCTGTTTTTT
CDR3aa: CASSDRDRLYEGGELFF

j_gene: TRBJ1-4
abundance: .
d_gene: TRBD1
v_gene: TRBV2
CDR3nt: TGTGCCAGCAGCTCGGACAGGGCTAATGAAAAACTGTTTTTT
CDR3aa: CASSSDRANEKLFF

j_gene: TRBJ1-6
abundance: .
d_gene: .
v_gene: TRBV19
CDR3nt: TGTGCCAGTAGTTGGCCAGGTTCACCCCTCCACTTT
CDR3aa: CASSWPGSPLHF

j_gene: TRBJ1-1
abundance: .
d_gene: TRBD1
v_gene: TRBV27
CDR3nt: TGTGCCAGCAGTTCCCGGGCAGGGGGGAAAACTGAAGCTTTCTTT
CDR3aa: CASSSRAGGKTEAFF

j_gene: TRBJ2-7
abundance: .
d_gene: TRBD1
v_gene: TRBV4-3
CDR3nt: TGCGCCAGCAGCCATCCGGGACAGGGCCCCTCCTCTTACTACGAGCAGTACTTC
CDR3aa: CASSHPGQGPSSYYEQYF

j_gene: TRBJ2-3
abundance: .
d_gene: .
v_gene: TRBV4-3
CDR3nt: TGCGCCAGCAGCCAAGATTTTGGGGGAATGGGCCACACAGATACGCAGTATTTT
CDR3aa: CASSQDFGGMGHTDTQYF

j_gene: TRBJ1-5
abundance: .
d_gene: .
v_gene: TRBV20-1
CDR3nt: TGCAGTGCTAGTAGGGGGGGAGGGACTAGCAATCAGCCCCAGCATTTT
CDR3aa: CSASRGGGTSNQPQHF

j_gene: TRBJ1-3
abundance: .
d_gene: TRBD1
v_gene: TRBV4-1
CDR3nt: TGCGCCAGCAGCCAGGGACCCTTGGGACAGGGACATGCTGGAAACACCATATATTTT
CDR3aa: CASSQGPLGQGHAGNTIYF

j_gene: TRBJ2-5
abundance: .
d_gene: TRBD1
v_gene: TRBV5-4
CDR3nt: TGTGCCAGCAGCGGGGGACAGGGAGAGACCCAGTACTTC
CDR3aa: CASSGGQGETQYF

j_gene: TRBJ2-1
abundance: .
d_gene: .
v_gene: TRBV4-3
CDR3nt: TGCGCCAGCAGTCCCCCCTCTAATAAGGAGTTGGCCTACAATGAGCAGTTCTTC
CDR3aa: CASSPPSNKELAYNEQFF

j_gene: TRBJ2-5
abundance: once
d_gene: TRBD2
v_gene: TRBV7-2
CDR3nt: TGTGCCAGCAGCTTAAAGAGCGGGAGGGGGTCGGGGACCCAGTACTTC
CDR3aa: CASSLKSGRGSGTQYF

j_gene: TRBJ1-5
abundance: .
d_gene: TRBD1
v_gene: TRBV6-4
CDR3nt: TGTGCCAGCAGTGAGACAGGGGGGGATCAGCCCCAGCATTTT
CDR3aa: CASSETGGDQPQHF

j_gene: TRBJ1-1
abundance: .
d_gene: .
v_gene: TRBV6-5
CDR3nt: TGTGCCAGCAGCCCCCTTGGGAGTTTTGAAGCTTTCTTT
CDR3aa: CASSPLGSFEAFF

j_gene: TRBJ1-1
abundance: .
d_gene: .
v_gene: TRBV5-1
CDR3nt: TGCGCCAGCAGCAGGGGCCCGTCCGGTAACACTGAAGCTTTCTTT
CDR3aa: CASSRGPSGNTEAFF

j_gene: TRBJ2-5
abundance: .
d_gene: TRBD1
v_gene: TRBV29-1
CDR3nt: TGCAGCGTTAGTGAGGGGGCGGAGACCCAGTACTTC
CDR3aa: CSVSEGAETQYF

j_gene: TRBJ1-1
abundance: .
d_gene: .
v_gene: TRBV28
CDR3nt: TGTGCCAGCAGTTTAGCAGGGGCCGGTGGGAACACTGAAGCTTTCTTT
CDR3aa: CASSLAGAGGNTEAFF